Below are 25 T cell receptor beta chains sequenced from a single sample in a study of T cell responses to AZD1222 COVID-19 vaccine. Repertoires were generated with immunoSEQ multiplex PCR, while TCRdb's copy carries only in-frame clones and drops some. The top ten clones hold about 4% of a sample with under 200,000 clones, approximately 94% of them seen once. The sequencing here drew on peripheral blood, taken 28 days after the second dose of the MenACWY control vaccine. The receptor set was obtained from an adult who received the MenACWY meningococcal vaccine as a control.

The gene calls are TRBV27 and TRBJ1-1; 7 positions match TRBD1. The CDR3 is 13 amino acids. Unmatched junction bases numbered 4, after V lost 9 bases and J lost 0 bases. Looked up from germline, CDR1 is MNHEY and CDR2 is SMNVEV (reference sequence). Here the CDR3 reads CASRDRLNTEAFF. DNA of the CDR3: TGTGCCAGTAGGGACAGACTGAACACTGAAGCTTTCTTT.

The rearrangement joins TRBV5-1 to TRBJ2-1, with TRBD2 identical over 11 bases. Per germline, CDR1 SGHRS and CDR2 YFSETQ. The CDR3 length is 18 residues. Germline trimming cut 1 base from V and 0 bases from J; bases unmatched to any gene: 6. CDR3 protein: CASSLTYSGRDSYNEQFF. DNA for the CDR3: TGCGCCAGCAGCTTGACCTATAGCGGGAGGGACTCCTACAATGAGCAGTTCTTC.

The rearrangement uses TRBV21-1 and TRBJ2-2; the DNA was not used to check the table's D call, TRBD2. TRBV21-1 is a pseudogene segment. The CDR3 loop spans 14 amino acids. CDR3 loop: CASSNNGSTGELFF. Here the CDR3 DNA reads TGTGCCAGCAGCAATAACGGGAGCACCGGGGAGCTGTTTTTT.

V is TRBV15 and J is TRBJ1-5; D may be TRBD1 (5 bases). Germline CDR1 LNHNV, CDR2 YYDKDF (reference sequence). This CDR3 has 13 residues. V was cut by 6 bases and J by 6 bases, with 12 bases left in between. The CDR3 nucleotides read TGTGCCACCAGACCTCGGGGCAGTCAGCCCCAGCATTTT. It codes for CATRPRGSQPQHF.

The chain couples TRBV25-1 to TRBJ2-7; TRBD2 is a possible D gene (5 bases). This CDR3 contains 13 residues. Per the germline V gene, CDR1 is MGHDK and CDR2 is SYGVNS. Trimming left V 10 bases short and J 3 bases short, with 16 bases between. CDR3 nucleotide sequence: TGTGCCACCGTGGGAGAGGCGAGCTACGAGCAGTACTTC. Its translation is CATVGEASYEQYF.

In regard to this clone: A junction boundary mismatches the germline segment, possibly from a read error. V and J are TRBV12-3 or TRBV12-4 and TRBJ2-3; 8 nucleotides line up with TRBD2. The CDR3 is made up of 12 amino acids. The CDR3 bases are TGTGCCAGCAGTTTAGGGGGGACTAGGCCGGATTTT. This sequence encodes CASSLGGTRPDF.

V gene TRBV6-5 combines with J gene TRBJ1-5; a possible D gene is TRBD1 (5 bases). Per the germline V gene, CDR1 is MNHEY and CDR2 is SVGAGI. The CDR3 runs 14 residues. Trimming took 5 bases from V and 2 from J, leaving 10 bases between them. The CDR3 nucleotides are TGTGCCAGCAGTAGGGGCTTAGGCAATCAGCCCCAGCATTTT. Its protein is CASSRGLGNQPQHF.

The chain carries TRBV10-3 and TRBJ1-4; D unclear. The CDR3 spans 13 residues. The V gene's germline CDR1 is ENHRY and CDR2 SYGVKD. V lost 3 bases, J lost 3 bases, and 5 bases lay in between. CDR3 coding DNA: TGTGCCATCAGTGAAGGAGCTAATGAAAAACTGTTTTTT. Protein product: CAISEGANEKLFF.

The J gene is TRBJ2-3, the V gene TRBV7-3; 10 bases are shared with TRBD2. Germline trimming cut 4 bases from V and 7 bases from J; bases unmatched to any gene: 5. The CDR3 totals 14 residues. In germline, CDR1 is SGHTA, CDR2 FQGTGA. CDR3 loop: CASSSSGSRNTQYF. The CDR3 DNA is TGTGCCAGCAGCTCTAGCGGGAGCAGAAATACGCAGTATTTT.

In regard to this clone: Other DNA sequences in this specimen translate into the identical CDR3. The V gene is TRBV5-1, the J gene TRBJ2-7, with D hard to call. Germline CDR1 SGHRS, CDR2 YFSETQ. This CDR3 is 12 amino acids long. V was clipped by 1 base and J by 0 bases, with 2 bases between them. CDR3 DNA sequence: TGCGCCAGCAGCTTGACCTCCTACGAGCAGTACTTC. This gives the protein CASSLTSYEQYF. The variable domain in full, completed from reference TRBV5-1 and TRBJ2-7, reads KAGVTQTPRYLIKTRGQQVTLSCSPISGHRSVSWYQQTPGQGLQFLFEYFSETQRNKGNFPGRFSGRQFSNSRSEMNVSTLELGDSALYLCASSLTSYEQYFGPGTRLTVT.

The CDR3 sequence: CASSLAAGTDTQYF. The CDR3 DNA follows: TGTGCCAGCAGCTTAGCGGCGGGCACAGATACGCAGTATTTT. This rearrangement joins TRBV11-3 to TRBJ2-3; D is undetermined. Per germline, CDR1 SGHNT and CDR2 YENEEA. V shed 1 base and J shed 1 base, with 6 bases lying between them. The CDR3 is 14 amino acids.

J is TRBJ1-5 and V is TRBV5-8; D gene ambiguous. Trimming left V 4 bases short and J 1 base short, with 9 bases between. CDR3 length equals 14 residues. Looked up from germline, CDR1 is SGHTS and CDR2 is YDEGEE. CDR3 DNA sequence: TGTGCCAGCAGCCTACGGAGCAGCAATCAGCCCCAGCATTTT. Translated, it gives CASSLRSSNQPQHF. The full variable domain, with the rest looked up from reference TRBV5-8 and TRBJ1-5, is EAGVTQSPTHLIKTRGQQATLRCSPISGHTSVYWYQQALGLGLQFLLWYDEGEERNRGNFPPRFSGRQFPNYSSELNVNALELEDSALYLCASSLRSSNQPQHFGDGTRLSIL.

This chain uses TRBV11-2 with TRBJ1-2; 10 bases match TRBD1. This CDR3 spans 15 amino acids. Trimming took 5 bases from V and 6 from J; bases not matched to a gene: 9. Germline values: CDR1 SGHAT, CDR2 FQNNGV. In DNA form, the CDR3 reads TGTGCCAGCAGCCCTTTGACAGGGGGCGCGAATGGCTACACCTTC. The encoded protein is CASSPLTGGANGYTF.

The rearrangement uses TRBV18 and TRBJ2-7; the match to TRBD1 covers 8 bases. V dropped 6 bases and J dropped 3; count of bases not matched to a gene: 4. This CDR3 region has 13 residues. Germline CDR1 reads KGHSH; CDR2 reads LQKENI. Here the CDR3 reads CASSQGAFYEQYF. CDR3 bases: TGTGCCAGCTCTCAGGGGGCATTCTACGAGCAGTACTTC.

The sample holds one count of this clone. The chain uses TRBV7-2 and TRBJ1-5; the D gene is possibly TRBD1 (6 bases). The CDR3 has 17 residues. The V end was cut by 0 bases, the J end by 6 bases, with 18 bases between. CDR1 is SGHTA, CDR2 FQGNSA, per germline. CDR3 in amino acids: CASSLAGGGGAPQPQHF. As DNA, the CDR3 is TGTGCCAGCAGCTTAGCCGGGGGTGGGGGGGCCCCTCAGCCCCAGCATTTT. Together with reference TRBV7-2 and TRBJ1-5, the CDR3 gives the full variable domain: GAGVSQSPSNKVTEKGKDVELRCDPISGHTALYWYRQSLGQGLEFLIYFQGNSAPDKSGLPSDRFSAERTGGSVSTLTIQRTQQEDSAVYLCASSLAGGGGAPQPQHFGDGTRLSIL.

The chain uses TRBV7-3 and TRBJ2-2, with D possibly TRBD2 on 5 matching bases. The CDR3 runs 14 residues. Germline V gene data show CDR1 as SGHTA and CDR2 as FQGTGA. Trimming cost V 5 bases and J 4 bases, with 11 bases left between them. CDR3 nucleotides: TGTGCCAGCAGCCTCCTCGCGGGCACCGGGGAGCTGTTTTTT. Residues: CASSLLAGTGELFF.

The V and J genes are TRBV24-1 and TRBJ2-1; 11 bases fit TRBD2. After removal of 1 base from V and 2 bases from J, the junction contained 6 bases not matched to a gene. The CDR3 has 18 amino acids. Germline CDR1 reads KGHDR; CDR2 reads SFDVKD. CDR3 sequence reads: CATSDFLTSGTTYNEQFF. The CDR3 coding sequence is TGTGCCACCAGTGATTTCCTGACTAGCGGGACCACCTACAATGAGCAGTTCTTC.

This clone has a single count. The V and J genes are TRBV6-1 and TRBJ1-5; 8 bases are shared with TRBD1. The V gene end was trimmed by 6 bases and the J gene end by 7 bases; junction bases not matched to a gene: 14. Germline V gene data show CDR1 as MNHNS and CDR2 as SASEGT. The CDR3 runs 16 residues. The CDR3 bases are TGTGCCAGCAGCGAACCTTCCAGGGGGCGCAGGCAGCCCCAGCATTTT. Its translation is CASSEPSRGRRQPQHF.

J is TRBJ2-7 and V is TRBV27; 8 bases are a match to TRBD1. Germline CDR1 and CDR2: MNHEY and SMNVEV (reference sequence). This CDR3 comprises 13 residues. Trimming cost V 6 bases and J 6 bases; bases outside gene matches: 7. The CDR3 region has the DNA TGTGCCAGCAGACTCCAGGGGGCTGGCGAGCAGTACTTC. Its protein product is CASRLQGAGEQYF.

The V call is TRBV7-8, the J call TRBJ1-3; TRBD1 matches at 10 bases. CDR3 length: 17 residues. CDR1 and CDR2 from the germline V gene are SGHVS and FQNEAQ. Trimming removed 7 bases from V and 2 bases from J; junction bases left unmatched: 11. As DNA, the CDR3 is TGTGCCAGCACCTACTTTGCCGGGACAGGGGCTGGAAACACCATATATTTT. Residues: CASTYFAGTGAGNTIYF.

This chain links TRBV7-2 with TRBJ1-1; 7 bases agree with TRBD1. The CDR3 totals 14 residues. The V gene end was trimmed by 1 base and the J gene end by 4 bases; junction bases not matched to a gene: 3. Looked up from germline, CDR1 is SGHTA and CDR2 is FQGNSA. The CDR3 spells CASSLGQGSTEAFF. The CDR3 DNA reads TGTGCCAGCAGCTTAGGACAGGGCTCCACTGAAGCTTTCTTT. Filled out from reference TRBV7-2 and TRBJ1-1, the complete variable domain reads GAGVSQSPSNKVTEKGKDVELRCDPISGHTALYWYRQSLGQGLEFLIYFQGNSAPDKSGLPSDRFSAERTGGSVSTLTIQRTQQEDSAVYLCASSLGQGSTEAFFGQGTRLTVV.

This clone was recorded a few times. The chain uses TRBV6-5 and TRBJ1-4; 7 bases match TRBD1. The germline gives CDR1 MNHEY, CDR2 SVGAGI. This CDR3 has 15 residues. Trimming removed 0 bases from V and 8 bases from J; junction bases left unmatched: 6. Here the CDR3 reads CASSYSQGRGEKLFF. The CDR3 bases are TGTGCCAGCAGTTACTCACAGGGGCGAGGCGAAAAACTGTTTTTT.

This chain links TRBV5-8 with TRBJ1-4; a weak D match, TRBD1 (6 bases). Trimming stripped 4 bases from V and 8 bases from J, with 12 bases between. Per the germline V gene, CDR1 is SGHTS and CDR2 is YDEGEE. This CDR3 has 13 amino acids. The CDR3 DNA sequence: TGTGCCAGCAGCGGACTTGACAGGGAAAAACTGTTTTTT. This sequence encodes CASSGLDREKLFF.

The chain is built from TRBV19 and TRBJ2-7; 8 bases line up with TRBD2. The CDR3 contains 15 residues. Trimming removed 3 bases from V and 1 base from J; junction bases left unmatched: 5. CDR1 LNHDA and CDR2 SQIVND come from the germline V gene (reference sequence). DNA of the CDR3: TGTGCCAGTAGTATGGGCCGGGGGGGATCCTACGAGCAGTACTTC. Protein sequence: CASSMGRGGSYEQYF.

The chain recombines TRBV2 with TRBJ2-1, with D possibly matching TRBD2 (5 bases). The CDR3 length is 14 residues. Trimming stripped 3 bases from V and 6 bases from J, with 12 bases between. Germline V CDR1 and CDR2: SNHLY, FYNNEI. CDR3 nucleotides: TGTGCCAGCAGTGACGGTCGGCGGGTCAATGAGCAGTTCTTC. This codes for CASSDGRRVNEQFF.